These T cell receptor beta chains were read from a single sample in a study of T cell changes during pregnancy in multiple sclerosis. The protocol was immunoSEQ multiplex PCR, while the TCRdb copy is restricted to in-frame clones and leaves out a portion. Altogether tens of thousands of clones are present, 92% being singletons, with the ten largest covering more than 1.1%. The starting material was peripheral blood, obtained after pregnancy. The source of these receptors is a female donor with multiple sclerosis, enrolled in a pregnancy study. CDR3s include the opening cysteine and the closing phenylalanine or tryptophan. The D gene is left open where the match is weak. Clone sizes are given selectively: once, few, many, or a class where the clone is expanded.

v_gene: TRBV7-6
d_gene: -
j_gene: TRBJ2-7
abundance: -
CDR3aa: CASSLVDQDEQYF
CDR3nt: TGTGCCAGCAGCTTAGTAGATCAGGACGAGCAGTACTTC

v_gene: TRBV21-1
d_gene: -
j_gene: TRBJ1-2
abundance: once
CDR3aa: CASSTRDRFREGYTF
CDR3nt: TGTGCCAGCAGCACACGGGACAGGTTCCGAGAGGGCTACACCTTC

v_gene: TRBV29-1
d_gene: TRBD1
j_gene: TRBJ1-1
abundance: -
CDR3aa: CSGGTENTEAFF
CDR3nt: TGCAGCGGTGGGACAGAGAACACTGAAGCTTTCTTT

v_gene: TRBV2
d_gene: TRBD1
j_gene: TRBJ1-5
abundance: -
CDR3aa: CASGGTAQPQHF
CDR3nt: TGTGCCAGCGGGGGGACAGCTCAGCCCCAGCATTTT

v_gene: TRBV19
d_gene: TRBD1
j_gene: TRBJ1-3
abundance: -
CDR3aa: CASSLTPAGTAGNTIYF
CDR3nt: TGTGCCAGTAGTCTTACACCAGCCGGGACAGCCGGAAACACCATATATTTT

v_gene: TRBV28
d_gene: TRBD1
j_gene: TRBJ2-1
abundance: -
CDR3aa: CASSPLVGQGYNEQFF
CDR3nt: TGTGCCAGCAGCCCCTTGGTGGGACAGGGCTACAATGAGCAGTTCTTC

v_gene: TRBV30
d_gene: TRBD1
j_gene: TRBJ2-7
abundance: -
CDR3aa: CAWTRDRGYEQYF
CDR3nt: TGTGCCTGGACACGGGACAGGGGCTACGAGCAGTACTTC

v_gene: TRBV30
d_gene: TRBD1
j_gene: TRBJ2-5
abundance: -
CDR3aa: CAWSTGAETQYF
CDR3nt: TGTGCCTGGTCGACAGGGGCAGAGACCCAGTACTTC

v_gene: TRBV18
d_gene: TRBD2
j_gene: TRBJ2-1
abundance: -
CDR3aa: CASSPSASGRAGEQFF
CDR3nt: TGTGCCAGCTCACCATCGGCTAGCGGGAGGGCGGGTGAGCAGTTCTTC

v_gene: TRBV10-3
d_gene: -
j_gene: TRBJ2-3
abundance: -
CDR3aa: CAISESRDTQYF
CDR3nt: TGTGCCATCAGTGAGTCGAGAGATACGCAGTATTTT

v_gene: TRBV6-1
d_gene: TRBD1
j_gene: TRBJ1-5
abundance: -
CDR3aa: CATQTGYYQPQHF
CDR3nt: TGTGCCACCCAGACAGGGTATTATCAGCCCCAGCATTTT

v_gene: TRBV5-1
d_gene: -
j_gene: TRBJ1-1
abundance: -
CDR3aa: CASSLRSGQMNTEAFF
CDR3nt: TGCGCCAGCAGCTTGAGATCCGGACAGATGAACACTGAAGCTTTCTTT

v_gene: TRBV19
d_gene: -
j_gene: TRBJ1-1
abundance: -
CDR3aa: CASSTPQGIPIEAFF
CDR3nt: TGTGCCAGTAGTACCCCACAGGGTATACCCATTGAAGCTTTCTTT

v_gene: TRBV18
d_gene: TRBD1
j_gene: TRBJ1-4
abundance: -
CDR3aa: CASSPGTGREKLFF
CDR3nt: TGTGCCAGCTCACCAGGGACAGGGCGTGAAAAACTGTTTTTT

v_gene: TRBV10-2
d_gene: -
j_gene: TRBJ1-2
abundance: -
CDR3aa: CASSEKDSRGYTF
CDR3nt: TGCGCCAGCAGTGAAAAGGACAGTCGTGGCTACACCTTC

v_gene: TRBV7-2
d_gene: TRBD1
j_gene: TRBJ2-1
abundance: -
CDR3aa: CASSQGQTYNEQFF
CDR3nt: TGTGCCAGCAGCCAGGGACAGACATACAATGAGCAGTTCTTC

v_gene: TRBV5-6
d_gene: -
j_gene: TRBJ1-4
abundance: -
CDR3aa: CASSKDSGEKLFF
CDR3nt: TGTGCCAGCAGCAAAGATTCGGGTGAAAAACTGTTTTTT

v_gene: TRBV27
d_gene: -
j_gene: TRBJ1-1
abundance: -
CDR3aa: CASSLVWETEAFF
CDR3nt: TGTGCCAGCAGTTTAGTGTGGGAGACTGAAGCTTTCTTT

v_gene: TRBV28
d_gene: -
j_gene: TRBJ1-5
abundance: -
CDR3aa: CASSLSTGGRNQPQHF
CDR3nt: TGTGCCAGCAGTTTAAGTACGGGGGGTCGCAATCAGCCCCAGCATTTT

v_gene: TRBV4-1
d_gene: -
j_gene: TRBJ2-7
abundance: -
CDR3aa: CASSQVFRGLMLEQYF
CDR3nt: TGCGCCAGCAGCCAAGTATTCCGAGGGCTGATGCTCGAGCAGTACTTC

v_gene: TRBV10-2
d_gene: -
j_gene: TRBJ1-1
abundance: -
CDR3aa: CASTPGVYTEAFF
CDR3nt: TGCGCCAGCACCCCAGGGGTTTACACTGAAGCTTTCTTT

v_gene: TRBV6-6
d_gene: TRBD2
j_gene: TRBJ2-7
abundance: -
CDR3aa: CASSSREENYEQYF
CDR3nt: TGTGCCAGCAGTTCGCGGGAGGAAAACTACGAGCAGTACTTC

v_gene: TRBV19
d_gene: -
j_gene: TRBJ1-4
abundance: -
CDR3aa: CASSIIHSPITNEKLFF
CDR3nt: TGTGCCAGTAGTATAATTCACAGCCCCATTACTAATGAAAAACTGTTTTTT

v_gene: TRBV21-1
d_gene: -
j_gene: TRBJ1-2
abundance: -
CDR3aa: CASSNPAPTGGYTF
CDR3nt: TGTGCCAGCAGCAACCCGGCCCCAACGGGGGGCTACACCTTC

v_gene: TRBV5-1
d_gene: -
j_gene: TRBJ2-1
abundance: -
CDR3aa: CASSLVRGQQFF
CDR3nt: TGCGCCAGCAGCTTGGTGCGGGGGCAGCAGTTCTTC

v_gene: TRBV5-1
d_gene: TRBD2
j_gene: TRBJ2-1
abundance: -
CDR3aa: CASSYLAGGNNEQFF
CDR3nt: TGCGCCAGCAGCTACCTAGCGGGAGGTAACAATGAGCAGTTCTTC

v_gene: TRBV28
d_gene: -
j_gene: TRBJ1-2
abundance: -
CDR3aa: CASSLSPRETYYGYTF
CDR3nt: TGTGCCAGCAGTTTAAGCCCCCGGGAGACATACTATGGCTACACCTTC

v_gene: TRBV30
d_gene: -
j_gene: TRBJ2-7
abundance: -
CDR3aa: CAWSGTYEQYF
CDR3nt: TGTGCCTGGTCGGGGACCTACGAGCAGTACTTC

v_gene: TRBV5-1
d_gene: TRBD2
j_gene: TRBJ2-3
abundance: -
CDR3aa: CASSRATSGLPLTDTQYF
CDR3nt: TGCGCCAGCAGCCGAGCCACTAGCGGCCTCCCCCTCACAGATACGCAGTATTTT

v_gene: TRBV5-1
d_gene: -
j_gene: TRBJ2-1
abundance: once
CDR3aa: CASSSGGAYNEQFF
CDR3nt: TGCGCCAGCAGCTCGGGCGGGGCCTACAATGAGCAGTTCTTC

v_gene: TRBV4-2
d_gene: -
j_gene: TRBJ2-7
abundance: once
CDR3aa: CASSQLTSGELGSYEQYF
CDR3nt: TGTGCCAGCAGCCAACTCACGTCGGGAGAACTTGGCTCCTACGAGCAGTACTTC

v_gene: TRBV15
d_gene: TRBD2
j_gene: TRBJ2-7
abundance: -
CDR3aa: CATSRGLAGAYEQYF
CDR3nt: TGTGCCACCAGCAGAGGACTAGCGGGAGCTTACGAGCAGTACTTC

v_gene: TRBV28
d_gene: -
j_gene: TRBJ1-5
abundance: -
CDR3aa: CASRVNTGYQPQHF
CDR3nt: TGTGCCAGCAGGGTGAACACAGGGTATCAGCCCCAGCATTTT

v_gene: TRBV11-2
d_gene: -
j_gene: TRBJ1-4
abundance: -
CDR3aa: CASSRGKGDEKLFF
CDR3nt: TGTGCCAGCAGCCGGGGGAAGGGTGATGAAAAACTGTTTTTT

v_gene: TRBV6-1
d_gene: TRBD1
j_gene: TRBJ2-5
abundance: -
CDR3aa: CASSEEGRGPETQYF
CDR3nt: TGTGCCAGCAGTGAAGAGGGCAGGGGGCCGGAGACCCAGTACTTC

v_gene: TRBV5-5
d_gene: TRBD1
j_gene: TRBJ1-5
abundance: -
CDR3aa: CASSGTGAHNQPQHF
CDR3nt: TGTGCCAGCAGCGGAACAGGGGCCCACAATCAGCCCCAGCATTTT

v_gene: TRBV7-2
d_gene: TRBD2
j_gene: TRBJ2-2
abundance: -
CDR3aa: CASSLRERTSNTGELFF
CDR3nt: TGTGCCAGCAGCTTGCGGGAGAGGACCTCGAACACCGGGGAGCTGTTTTTT

v_gene: TRBV28
d_gene: TRBD1
j_gene: TRBJ2-7
abundance: -
CDR3aa: CASSLQGASYEQYF
CDR3nt: TGTGCCAGCAGTTTACAGGGGGCCTCCTACGAGCAGTACTTC

v_gene: TRBV15
d_gene: -
j_gene: TRBJ1-3
abundance: -
CDR3aa: CATSRDRFFHRWSSGNTIYF
CDR3nt: TGTGCCACCAGCAGAGATCGGTTCTTCCACCGCTGGAGCTCTGGAAACACCATATATTTT

v_gene: TRBV14
d_gene: -
j_gene: TRBJ1-1
abundance: few
CDR3aa: CASSQTVNTEAFF
CDR3nt: TGTGCCAGCAGCCAAACAGTGAACACTGAAGCTTTCTTT

v_gene: TRBV30
d_gene: -
j_gene: TRBJ2-2
abundance: -
CDR3aa: CAWSDRLYTGELFF
CDR3nt: TGTGCCTGGAGTGACAGGTTATACACCGGGGAGCTGTTTTTT

v_gene: TRBV10-3
d_gene: -
j_gene: TRBJ2-6
abundance: -
CDR3aa: CAISDLGAGANVLTF
CDR3nt: TGTGCCATCAGTGATCTAGGGGCTGGGGCCAACGTCCTGACTTTC

v_gene: TRBV30
d_gene: TRBD1
j_gene: TRBJ1-1
abundance: -
CDR3aa: CAWERGRRAFF
CDR3nt: TGTGCCTGGGAAAGGGGGCGTAGAGCTTTCTTT

v_gene: TRBV6-4
d_gene: -
j_gene: TRBJ1-1
abundance: -
CDR3aa: CASRFKGGTEAFF
CDR3nt: TGTGCCAGCAGATTCAAAGGGGGCACTGAAGCTTTCTTT

v_gene: TRBV19
d_gene: TRBD1
j_gene: TRBJ2-5
abundance: -
CDR3aa: CASSRITGGAQETQYF
CDR3nt: TGTGCCAGTAGTAGAATCACAGGGGGCGCCCAAGAGACCCAGTACTTC

v_gene: TRBV6-5
d_gene: TRBD1
j_gene: TRBJ1-4
abundance: once
CDR3aa: CASSKGQGNEKLFF
CDR3nt: TGTGCCAGCAGTAAGGGACAGGGGAATGAAAAACTGTTTTTT

v_gene: TRBV5-1
d_gene: -
j_gene: TRBJ2-7
abundance: -
CDR3aa: CASSLDTRFNEQYF
CDR3nt: TGCGCCAGCAGCTTGGATACTCGTTTCAACGAGCAGTACTTC